This T cell receptor beta chain was obtained from a study of regulatory T cells in long-lasting Graves disease. Documented time point: newly diagnosed GD, antithyroid drugs for less than 3 months. Extracted PBMC RNA gave rise to the TCR library. Patients came through an endocrinology department, and that department was in Xi'an, China. This clonotype was observed a handful of times. The germline gives CDR1 MGHRA, CDR2 YSYEKL. The CDR3 is made up of 14 amino acids. Deletions cut 0 bases from V and 6 bases from J, with 8 bases between. For TCR beta, libraries came from iRepertoire HTBI primers and Arm-PCR of CDR3 regions. As handled by the study authors: Gene usage covered some 60 TRBV and roughly 13 TRBJ segments. MiXCR, applied by TCRdb to the multiplex PCR reads, yields one record per CDR3 protein. The V and J calls shown here were made by TCRdb, not taken from the authors' results. The table has 350,000 to 500,000 distinct CDR3 sequences, about 14% seen once.

This sample also belongs to another study, concerning T cells in Graves' hyperthyroidism and ophthalmopathy. That report notes: It was uncontrolled infection, other autoimmune disease, pregnancy or lactation that excluded patients. The TCR CDR3 was amplified in a first-round RT-PCR using the HTBI primer set.

The input for sequencing was peripheral blood mononuclear cells (PBMCs), taken at new diagnosis, from a patient treated with antithyroid drugs. The source of this sequence is a woman aged 45-59 years with Graves disease. V gene TRBV4-1 combines with J gene TRBJ2-2, with no clear D. The CDR3 loop reads CASSQDFLAGELFF. The CDR3 nucleotides read TGCGCCAGCAGCCAAGATTTCCTGGCCGGGGAGCTGTTTTTT.